This T cell receptor (beta chain) stems from a study of shared clonotypes between healthy human individuals. Only CD45RO-negative cells positively selected for CCR7 counted as naive CD8 cells, so terminally differentiated effector memory CD45RA+ cells were excluded. Study conclusions and caveats: The authors sampled blood alone, and tissue repertoires likely differ. Roughly 5% of naive CD4 clonotypes were common to several donors. Large sequencing depth failed to make sorted-subset sequencing complete, rarefaction showed.

Between the trimmed V and J ends, which lost 6 bases and 2 bases, there was a span of 12 bases. The CDR3 has 14 amino acids. Germline assignment: CDR1 MDHEN and CDR2 SYDVKM. Produced via immunoSEQ multiplex PCR; TCRdb's table is partial and in-frame only. The data show just over 2,000,000 clones, approximately 94% seen once. A word on this clone: Its specificity is not known. This sample also contains other DNA sequences that code for the same CDR3.

The sequence derives from a man between 18 and 35 years old in good health. The source material was naive CD8+ T cells sorted from blood. The rearrangement uses TRBV28 and TRBJ2-3; D perhaps matches TRBD1 (6 bases). In DNA form, the CDR3 reads TGTGCCAGCAGCCAAACAGGGTCCACAGATACGCAGTATTTT. The encoded protein is CASSQTGSTDTQYF.